Presented here are 23 T cell receptor beta chains from one specimen sequenced in a study of blood T cell repertoires in COVID-19. The method was immunoSEQ multiplex PCR; TCRdb's version includes in-frame clones alone and lacks a portion of them. The sample includes around 100,000 clones, 84% of them seen just once. The sequenced sample was peripheral blood. The receptor set was obtained from a human donor in a cohort sampled during active COVID-19.

The V gene is TRBV24-1, the J gene TRBJ2-5; TRBD2 might be the D (5 bases). Trimming took off 5 bases at V and 1 base at J, with 13 bases between the two ends. Germline V gives CDR1 KGHDR, CDR2 SFDVKD. The CDR3 has 15 amino acids. The CDR3 DNA reads as TGTGCCACCAGTGTCCGGGGTGAGGGCCAAGAGACCCAGTACTTC. It specifies CATSVRGEGQETQYF.

The chain recombines TRBV14 with TRBJ2-1; 8 bases align to TRBD2. The length of the CDR3 is 14 residues. Germline V gene data show CDR1 as SGHDN and CDR2 as FVKESK. V gave up 3 bases and J gave up 4 bases; unmatched junction bases: 2. This CDR3 is CASSQVAGYNEQFF. The CDR3 nucleotides are TGTGCCAGCAGCCAGGTAGCGGGGTACAATGAGCAGTTCTTC.

J is TRBJ1-1 and V is TRBV10-2; tentative D call: TRBD1 (6 bases). Germline loops: CDR1 WSHSY, CDR2 SAAADI. CDR3 length: 16 amino acids. Trimming removed 3 bases at V and 1 base at J, with 15 bases between. CDR3 bases: TGCGCCAGCAGTGATTTCGCAGGGGACAAGAACACTGAAGCTTTCTTT. Translating it yields CASSDFAGDKNTEAFF.

The gene calls are TRBV5-5 and TRBJ2-5; the D gene is possibly TRBD2 (5 bases). The CDR3 consists of 15 residues. V shed 5 bases and J shed 2 bases, with 16 bases lying between them. CDR1 and CDR2 (germline): SGHKS, YYEKEE (reference sequence). The CDR3 sequence: CASRAEWSGQETQYF. The CDR3 region has the DNA TGTGCCAGCAGGGCCGAGTGGAGCGGACAAGAGACCCAGTACTTC.

The J gene is TRBJ2-7, the V gene TRBV7-9, with D hard to call. Trimming stripped 4 bases from V and 13 bases from J, with 14 bases between. The CDR3 runs 11 residues. Germline-derived CDR1 and CDR2 are SEHNR and FQNEAQ (reference sequence). This CDR3 reads CASSSSANLYF. The CDR3 nucleotides are TGTGCCAGCAGCTCCTCAGCGAATTTATACTTC.

This chain links TRBV27 with TRBJ1-2; 8 bases line up with TRBD1. This CDR3 region has 13 residues. The V and J ends lost 8 bases and 4 bases, in that order; junction bases with no gene match: 6. Germline CDR1 and CDR2: MNHEY and SMNVEV (reference sequence). The CDR3 DNA follows: TGTGCCAGCTCCGAGGGGACAGGCTATGGCTACACCTTC. Amino acids: CASSEGTGYGYTF.

By proportion, this clone is medium-sized. The chain carries TRBV4-3 and TRBJ1-3; unclear D gene. The CDR3 sequence is 15 residues long. CDR1 and CDR2 (germline): LGHNA, YSLEER. Trimming cost V 1 base and J 0 bases, with 7 bases left between them. CDR3 sequence (DNA): TGCGCCAGCAGCCAAGCCCAGTACTCTGGAAACACCATATATTTT. Translating gives CASSQAQYSGNTIYF.

The chain combines TRBV7-3 with TRBJ2-1; maybe TRBD1 (6 bases). Germline V gene sequence: CDR1 SGHTA, CDR2 FQGTGA. The CDR3 is 15 amino acids. V was cut by 5 bases and J by 3 bases, with 14 bases left in between. Here the CDR3 DNA reads TGTGCCAGCAGCCCCGGGCTAGGGGGCTACAATGAGCAGTTCTTC. Translated, it gives CASSPGLGGYNEQFF.

This chain links TRBV10-3 with TRBJ2-5; no firm D call. The CDR3 is made up of 14 amino acids. CDR1 is ENHRY and CDR2 is SYGVKD in the germline V gene. The germline V and J ends were trimmed by 2 bases and 2 bases, with 9 bases remaining between them. The CDR3 DNA reads TGTGCCATCAGTGAGATGTGGCCACAAGAGACCCAGTACTTC. It encodes CAISEMWPQETQYF.

The chain recombines TRBV20-1 with TRBJ1-1; D is uncertain. The V and J ends lost 2 bases and 1 base respectively, with 2 bases between them. The CDR3 contains 11 residues. From germline, CDR1 is DFQATT and CDR2 SNEGSKA (reference sequence). In DNA form, the CDR3 reads TGCAGTGCTAGACAGAACACTGAAGCTTTCTTT. Protein product: CSARQNTEAFF.

This clone was detected only once. V gene TRBV6-5 combines with J gene TRBJ1-2; perhaps TRBD1 as D (6 bases). Trimming removed 2 bases at V and 2 bases at J, with 12 bases between. There are 15 residues in the CDR3. Germline CDR1 and CDR2: MNHEY and SVGAGI. CDR3 residues: CASSYGLRGNYGYTF. CDR3 coding DNA: TGTGCCAGCAGTTACGGCCTCAGGGGAAACTATGGCTACACCTTC.

This clone has a single count. The chain joins TRBV12-3 or TRBV12-4 to TRBJ2-7, with 7 bases identical to TRBD2. The junction had 4 bases not matched to a gene; V was cut back by 8 bases and J by 6 bases. The CDR3 loop spans 11 amino acids. The CDR3 DNA reads as TGTGCCAGCGGGAGGGCCTCCGAGCAGTACTTC. Translation gives CASGRASEQYF.

The chain couples TRBV2 to TRBJ2-3; 12 bases align to TRBD2. Unmatched junction bases numbered 16, after V lost 4 bases and J lost 5 bases. Germline-derived CDR1 and CDR2 are SNHLY and FYNNEI. The CDR3 has 19 amino acids. This chain's CDR3 is CASSGQTSGRIYAQDTQYF. The CDR3 nucleotides read TGTGCCAGCAGTGGACAGACTAGCGGGAGAATCTACGCACAAGATACGCAGTATTTT.

The chain employs TRBV12-1 and TRBJ2-3; TRBD2 is the table's D call and was not checked against the DNA. TRBV12-1 is given as a pseudogene. CDR3 length equals 22 residues. CDR3 coding DNA: TGTGCCAGCAGCTTTGCGTCGGAGACTAGCGGGACGACAATAATAAGCACAGATACGCAGTATTTT. It encodes CASSFASETSGTTIISTDTQYF.

J is TRBJ2-7 and V is TRBV4-1; possibly TRBD2 for D (5 bases). The CDR3 covers 13 residues. In germline, CDR1 is MGHRA, CDR2 YSYEKL. The V end lost 0 bases, the J end lost 7 bases, and 10 bases lay between the germline ends. CDR3 loop: CASSQDRGWEQYF. Here the CDR3 DNA reads TGCGCCAGCAGCCAAGATCGGGGATGGGAGCAGTACTTC.

The chain links TRBV4-3 to TRBJ2-2; 8 bases align to TRBD2. J lost 6 bases, V lost 1 base, and 13 bases had no gene match. Germline V gene lookup returns CDR1 LGHNA and CDR2 YSLEER. This CDR3 spans 18 amino acids. DNA for the CDR3: TGCGCCAGCAGCCAAGCTGGAGTCGGTCGGGGGGGGGCCGGGGAGCTGTTTTTT. Its protein is CASSQAGVGRGGAGELFF.

The gene calls are TRBV5-1 and TRBJ2-1; weak D call: TRBD2 (6 bases). Germline V lookup: CDR1 SGHRS, CDR2 YFSETQ. CDR3 length: 13 residues. V was shortened by 0 bases and J by 16 bases, with 17 bases between the two germline ends. The CDR3 loop reads CASSLGSGTVFFF. Written as DNA, the CDR3 is TGCGCCAGCAGCTTGGGATCCGGGACTGTGTTCTTCTTC.

The chain has TRBV7-8 and TRBJ1-1; D is ambiguous. Germline CDR1 is SGHVS and CDR2 is FQNEAQ. This CDR3 contains 14 residues. Trimming pared 5 bases from V and 4 bases from J, leaving 14 bases between. DNA for the CDR3: TGTGCCAGCAGCCCTTACCGGGGTGGCACTGAAGCTTTCTTT. Amino acid sequence: CASSPYRGGTEAFF.

CDR3 coding DNA: TGTGCCAGCAGGATACAGGGGGCCGGTGAGCAGTTCTTC. Amino acids: CASRIQGAGEQFF. The chain employs TRBV2 and TRBJ2-1, with 9 positions matching TRBD1. CDR1 is SNHLY and CDR2 is FYNNEI in the germline V gene. The CDR3 consists of 13 residues. With V trimmed by 6 bases and J by 9 bases, 6 bases remained unmatched.

This chain links TRBV19 with TRBJ1-2; a possible D gene is TRBD1 (6 bases). With 5 bases removed from V and 8 bases from J, the gap between germline ends came to 15 bases. CDR1 and CDR2 (germline): LNHDA, SQIVND (reference sequence). The CDR3 contains 13 residues. CDR3 DNA sequence: TGTGCCAGTAGTCCCCAGGGGAAGAGGGGCTACACCTTC. It encodes CASSPQGKRGYTF.

The J gene is TRBJ1-1, the V gene TRBV7-2; 12 bases match TRBD1. Germline CDR1 is SGHTA and CDR2 is FQGNSA. With 4 bases clipped from V and 0 bases from J, the junction kept 6 bases outside the gene matches. This CDR3 is built from 17 residues. CDR3 coding DNA: TGTGCCAGCAGCTGGCAAGGGACAGGGGGCGTGAACACTGAAGCTTTCTTT. Translation: CASSWQGTGGVNTEAFF.

CDR3 sequence (DNA): TGCGCCAGCAGCCAAGATCCTTCGGCGGGAGGGCTCACAGATACGCAGTATTTT. Its translation: CASSQDPSAGGLTDTQYF. The rearrangement uses TRBV4-1 and TRBJ2-3; 9 bases map to TRBD2. This CDR3 contains 18 residues. Looked up from germline, CDR1 is MGHRA and CDR2 is YSYEKL. Germline trimming cut 0 bases from V and 2 bases from J; bases unmatched to any gene: 9.

CDR3 residues: CASSQDTGTLSGANVLTF. The CDR3 bases are TGCGCCAGCAGCCAAGATACAGGTACGCTCTCTGGGGCCAACGTCCTGACTTTC. This chain uses TRBV4-1 with TRBJ2-6, with a tentative D call TRBD1 (5 bases). CDR3 length: 18 residues. Germline V gene sequence: CDR1 MGHRA, CDR2 YSYEKL. Trimming cost V 0 bases and J 0 bases, with 12 bases left between them.